These T cell receptor beta chains were read from a single sample in a study of T cell repertoires in cytomegalovirus infection. TCRdb reprocessed the reads via MiXCR and lists one record per CDR3 protein. The data hold hundreds of thousands of distinct CDR3 sequences, with roughly 36% observed a single time. The sequenced sample consisted of PBMCs. The origin of the receptors is a human donor in good health (CMV status not recorded). Some clones in this sample may be carry-over from other donors' samples. Each CDR3 is given with its conserved first and last residue. Each record gives: V gene, D gene, J gene, clone size, CDR3 protein, CDR3 DNA. A D gene is named only where the DNA matches it firmly. Clone size is not always given. Where it is, it says once, few, many or a class for expanded clones.

V: TRBV7-2
D: TRBD1
J: TRBJ2-3
size: many
CDR3: CASSLGTGGRDTQYF
DNA: TGTGCCAGCAGCTTAGGGACAGGGGGCCGAGATACGCAGTATTTT

V: TRBV28
D: NA
J: TRBJ2-7
size: NA
CDR3: CASSLGGWNEQYF
DNA: TGTGCCAGCAGTTTAGGGGGCTGGAACGAGCAGTACTTC

V: TRBV28
D: TRBD2
J: TRBJ2-1
size: NA
CDR3: CASSLGAGGDEQFF
DNA: TGTGCCAGCAGTTTAGGAGCGGGAGGGGATGAGCAGTTCTTC

V: TRBV6-6
D: NA
J: TRBJ2-2
size: few
CDR3: CASMILTGVLTGELFF
DNA: TGTGCCAGCATGATCTTAACGGGGGTACTAACCGGGGAGCTGTTTTTT

V: TRBV12-3/TRBV12-4
D: NA
J: TRBJ2-5
size: NA
CDR3: CASGRETQYF
DNA: TGTGCCAGTGGGCGGGAGACCCAGTACTTC

V: TRBV7-8
D: TRBD1
J: TRBJ2-3
size: many
CDR3: CASKTWDRVLLDTDTQYF
DNA: TGTGCCAGCAAAACATGGGACAGGGTCCTTTTAGACACAGATACGCAGTATTTT

V: TRBV19
D: NA
J: TRBJ2-7
size: NA
CDR3: CASSIDRPFPAEQYF
DNA: TGTGCCAGTAGTATAGATCGCCCCTTCCCAGCGGAGCAGTACTTC

V: TRBV28
D: TRBD2
J: TRBJ2-7
size: few
CDR3: CASSAPAGLAGYEQYF
DNA: TGTGCCAGCAGTGCCCCGGCGGGACTAGCGGGCTACGAGCAGTACTTC

V: TRBV7-6
D: NA
J: TRBJ2-1
size: NA
CDR3: CASKWGYYNEQFF
DNA: TGTGCCAGTAAATGGGGATACTACAATGAGCAGTTCTTC

V: TRBV29-1
D: TRBD1
J: TRBJ2-3
size: NA
CDR3: CSAEGDREVSDTQYF
DNA: TGCAGCGCCGAAGGTGACAGGGAAGTGTCAGATACGCAGTATTTT

V: TRBV4-1
D: NA
J: TRBJ1-1
size: few
CDR3: CASSQTALGVVTEAFF
DNA: TGCGCCAGCAGCCAAACCGCTCTCGGGGTGGTGACTGAAGCTTTCTTT

V: TRBV4-2
D: NA
J: TRBJ1-5
size: NA
CDR3: CASSQDVQPQHF
DNA: TGTGCCAGCAGCCAAGATGTTCAGCCCCAGCATTTT

V: TRBV28
D: TRBD1
J: TRBJ2-7
size: NA
CDR3: CASRVTGAYEQYF
DNA: TGTGCCAGCAGGGTGACAGGGGCCTACGAGCAGTACTTC

V: TRBV6-1
D: NA
J: TRBJ2-7
size: NA
CDR3: CASSEPHEQYF
DNA: TGTGCCAGCAGTGAACCCCACGAGCAGTACTTC

V: TRBV7-2
D: TRBD2
J: TRBJ2-1
size: many
CDR3: CASSPQAGVREQFF
DNA: TGTGCCAGCAGCCCGCAAGCGGGAGTTCGTGAGCAGTTCTTC

V: TRBV24-1
D: NA
J: TRBJ2-3
size: NA
CDR3: CATSDWDGSTDTQYF
DNA: TGTGCCACCAGTGATTGGGACGGCAGCACAGATACGCAGTATTTT

V: TRBV20-1
D: NA
J: TRBJ2-5
size: few
CDR3: CSARDLGLQETQYF
DNA: TGCAGTGCTAGAGATCTTGGGCTCCAAGAGACCCAGTACTTC

V: TRBV20-1
D: NA
J: TRBJ2-5
size: NA
CDR3: CSARGIGETQYF
DNA: TGCAGTGCTAGAGGGATCGGGGAGACCCAGTACTTC

V: TRBV5-1
D: NA
J: TRBJ2-2
size: NA
CDR3: CASTETVKNTGELFF
DNA: TGCGCCAGCACGGAGACAGTGAAAAACACCGGGGAGCTGTTTTTT

V: TRBV7-2
D: TRBD2
J: TRBJ2-1
size: NA
CDR3: CASSLVERIAGVIYNEQFF
DNA: TGTGCCAGCAGCTTAGTGGAGAGAATAGCGGGGGTTATCTACAATGAGCAGTTCTTC

V: TRBV20-1
D: NA
J: TRBJ1-5
size: few
CDR3: CSATATASNQPQHF
DNA: TGCAGTGCTACGGCGACAGCAAGCAATCAGCCCCAGCATTTT

V: TRBV7-3
D: NA
J: TRBJ1-1
size: many
CDR3: CASSPNPGANTEAFF
DNA: TGTGCCAGCAGCCCAAACCCAGGGGCGAACACTGAAGCTTTCTTT

V: TRBV24-1
D: NA
J: TRBJ1-5
size: NA
CDR3: CATPPRWQGSLRPQHF
DNA: TGTGCCACTCCCCCGCGTTGGCAGGGGTCGCTTCGGCCCCAGCATTTT

V: TRBV7-2
D: NA
J: TRBJ2-2
size: NA
CDR3: CASRRTVNTGELFF
DNA: TGTGCCAGCAGAAGGACAGTGAACACCGGGGAGCTGTTTTTT

V: TRBV7-9
D: TRBD2
J: TRBJ2-1
size: NA
CDR3: CASSLPGTRDEQFF
DNA: TGTGCCAGCAGCTTGCCCGGGACTAGAGATGAGCAGTTCTTC

V: TRBV29-1
D: TRBD2
J: TRBJ2-3
size: NA
CDR3: CSVEGTSASTDTQYF
DNA: TGCAGCGTTGAGGGAACTAGCGCATCCACAGATACGCAGTATTTT

V: TRBV28
D: TRBD1
J: TRBJ1-5
size: few
CDR3: CASSTTGGTQPQHF
DNA: TGTGCCAGCAGTACAACAGGGGGCACTCAGCCCCAGCATTTT

V: TRBV28
D: NA
J: TRBJ1-5
size: few
CDR3: CASSLGTGFGNQPQHF
DNA: TGTGCCAGCAGTTTAGGCACAGGGTTCGGAAATCAGCCCCAGCATTTT

V: TRBV5-1
D: NA
J: TRBJ1-4
size: NA
CDR3: CASSSWGGATNEKLFF
DNA: TGCGCCAGCAGCTCCTGGGGAGGTGCAACTAATGAAAAACTGTTTTTT

V: TRBV12-3/TRBV12-4
D: NA
J: TRBJ1-5
size: few
CDR3: CASSFRQYGNQPQHF
DNA: TGTGCCAGCAGTTTTCGACAGTATGGCAATCAGCCCCAGCATTTT

V: TRBV27
D: NA
J: TRBJ2-7
size: NA
CDR3: CASSTIGRTYEQYF
DNA: TGTGCCAGCAGTACCATTGGGAGGACCTACGAGCAGTACTTC

V: TRBV6-1
D: NA
J: TRBJ1-1
size: NA
CDR3: CASSALRYEAFF
DNA: TGTGCCAGCAGTGCCCTCCGGTATGAAGCTTTCTTT

V: TRBV29-1
D: NA
J: TRBJ2-1
size: NA
CDR3: CSVEWPYNEQFF
DNA: TGCAGCGTTGAATGGCCCTACAATGAGCAGTTCTTC

V: TRBV7-6
D: NA
J: TRBJ1-1
size: NA
CDR3: CASSPEVMAPAFF
DNA: TGTGCCAGCAGCCCCGAGGTTATGGCCCCGGCTTTCTTT

V: TRBV5-1
D: TRBD1
J: TRBJ2-7
size: many
CDR3: CASSLLGQPNYEQYF
DNA: TGCGCCAGCAGCTTGTTGGGACAGCCAAACTACGAGCAGTACTTC

V: TRBV28
D: TRBD2
J: TRBJ2-3
size: few
CDR3: CASSFPGRAEEADTQYF
DNA: TGTGCCAGCAGTTTCCCGGGGAGGGCGGAAGAGGCAGATACGCAGTATTTT

V: TRBV4-1
D: TRBD1
J: TRBJ1-2
size: NA
CDR3: CASSQVGAGGKGGYTF
DNA: TGCGCCAGCAGCCAAGTAGGGGCAGGGGGAAAGGGTGGCTACACCTTC

V: TRBV5-1
D: NA
J: TRBJ1-2
size: NA
CDR3: CASSLTGSREVWGYTF
DNA: TGCGCCAGCAGCTTGACAGGTTCCCGAGAAGTGTGGGGCTACACCTTC

V: TRBV3-1
D: NA
J: TRBJ1-5
size: NA
CDR3: CASSLRWANQPQHF
DNA: TGTGCCAGCAGCCTAAGATGGGCCAATCAGCCCCAGCATTTT

V: TRBV7-8
D: NA
J: TRBJ1-1
size: NA
CDR3: CASSDRTETEALF
DNA: TGTGCCAGCAGCGACCGGACGGAAACTGAAGCTTTATTT

V: TRBV11-2
D: NA
J: TRBJ2-3
size: NA
CDR3: CASSLGGLGHTFF
DNA: TGTGCCAGCAGCTTAGGGGGTCTGGGTCACACTTTTTTT

V: TRBV7-9
D: TRBD2
J: TRBJ2-3
size: few
CDR3: CASSSPGLARADTQYF
DNA: TGTGCCAGCAGCTCCCCGGGACTAGCGAGAGCAGATACGCAGTATTTT

V: TRBV28
D: NA
J: TRBJ1-1
size: NA
CDR3: CASSFPAGPKMDTEAFF
DNA: TGTGCCAGCAGTTTTCCGGCGGGACCGAAGATGGACACTGAAGCTTTCTTT

V: TRBV6-5
D: NA
J: TRBJ2-1
size: few
CDR3: CASSYSNLPGDEQFF
DNA: TGTGCCAGCAGTTACTCGAACCTTCCGGGGGATGAGCAGTTCTTC

V: TRBV6-1
D: NA
J: TRBJ2-1
size: few
CDR3: CASSASRTTNEQFF
DNA: TGTGCCAGCAGTGCCTCCCGGACGACCAATGAGCAGTTCTTC